Listed here is a single TCR beta chain. Time point defined: peripheral blood 6 weeks after treatment start. This CDR3 contains 17 residues. The V and J ends lost 3 bases and 2 bases, in that order; junction bases with no gene match: 9. The germline gives CDR1 LGHNA, CDR2 YNFKEQ. This specimen comes from a study of PD-L1 blockade in urothelial cancer. Here immunoSEQ multiplex PCR was the method, and the copy in TCRdb shows in-frame clones only, minus some. In the table there are more than 90,000 clones, about 91% of which are singletons. The sequence was obtained from a man aged 55 to 69 with urothelial cancer. The sample was PBMCs, taken around atezolizumab (anti-PD-L1) treatment. The chain is built from TRBV4-2 and TRBJ2-1; 8 nucleotides agree with TRBD2. The CDR3 sequence is CASSHAPGLETYNEQFF. The DNA for the CDR3 is TGTGCCAGCAGCCACGCGCCGGGACTAGAAACCTACAATGAGCAGTTCTTC.